These T cell receptor beta chains were read from a single sample in a study of T-cell reconstitution after alpha-beta-depleted transplantation in children. Each CDR3 protein gets one entry after TCRdb re-called the PCR reads with MiXCR. The sample consists of around 440,000 distinct CDR3 sequences, around 15% of them appearing once. The sample in question was PBMCs, mostly from graft donor cells, obtained 360 days after TCRalphabeta/CD19-depleted stem cell transplant. The receptor source for this set is a boy less than two years old who had a stem cell transplant for Wiskott-Aldrich syndrome, so the T cells may come from the graft donor. CDR3s include the opening cysteine and the closing phenylalanine or tryptophan. Fields, in order: clone size, CDR3 length, D gene, J gene, V gene, CDR3 protein, CDR3 DNA. A D gene is named only where the DNA matches it firmly. Size tells how often a clone was seen (once, few, many) or the class of an expanded clone, and some rows leave it out.

abundance: NA; len: 15; d_gene: NA; j_gene: TRBJ2-2; v_gene: TRBV5-1; CDR3aa: CASSAGLGNTGELFF; CDR3nt: TGCGCCAGCAGCGCCGGACTGGGGAACACCGGGGAGCTGTTTTTT
abundance: many; len: 16; d_gene: TRBD1; j_gene: TRBJ2-3; v_gene: TRBV2; CDR3aa: CASTLLRTGDTDTQYF; CDR3nt: TGTGCCAGCACCCTACTCCGGACAGGGGACACGGATACGCAGTATTTT
abundance: NA; len: 16; d_gene: TRBD1; j_gene: TRBJ2-7; v_gene: TRBV7-8; CDR3aa: CASSGRQGALSYEQYF; CDR3nt: TGTGCCAGCAGCGGTAGACAGGGGGCACTCTCCTACGAGCAGTACTTC
abundance: NA; len: 15; d_gene: NA; j_gene: TRBJ2-1; v_gene: TRBV11-2; CDR3aa: CASSLPKGNHNEQFF; CDR3nt: TGTGCCAGCAGCTTACCCAAGGGGAACCACAATGAGCAGTTCTTC
abundance: few; len: 21; d_gene: TRBD2; j_gene: TRBJ2-3; v_gene: TRBV4-2; CDR3aa: CASSLSLTSGGPGKSTDTQYF; CDR3nt: TGTGCCAGCAGCCTAAGTCTGACTAGCGGGGGGCCAGGGAAGAGCACAGATACGCAGTATTTT
abundance: few; len: 15; d_gene: TRBD2; j_gene: TRBJ2-7; v_gene: TRBV3-1; CDR3aa: CASSGGRLAWFEQYF; CDR3nt: TGTGCCAGCAGCGGAGGGAGACTAGCGTGGTTCGAGCAGTACTTC
abundance: few; len: 15; d_gene: NA; j_gene: TRBJ2-5; v_gene: TRBV4-3; CDR3aa: CASSQELKGRVTQYF; CDR3nt: TGCGCCAGCAGCCAAGAGTTGAAGGGGCGGGTGACCCAGTACTTC
abundance: NA; len: 16; d_gene: TRBD1; j_gene: TRBJ1-2; v_gene: TRBV18; CDR3aa: CASSPTGTGATYGYTF; CDR3nt: TGTGCCAGCTCGCCCACCGGGACAGGCGCAACCTATGGCTACACCTTC
abundance: NA; len: 15; d_gene: TRBD1; j_gene: TRBJ2-1; v_gene: TRBV18; CDR3aa: CASSLTGTRYNEQFF; CDR3nt: TGTGCCAGCTCACTGACAGGGACAAGGTACAATGAGCAGTTCTTC
abundance: NA; len: 14; d_gene: NA; j_gene: TRBJ1-6; v_gene: TRBV2; CDR3aa: CASSERGVGSPLHF; CDR3nt: TGTGCCAGCAGTGAACGCGGAGTGGGTTCACCCCTCCACTTT
abundance: few; len: 14; d_gene: TRBD2; j_gene: TRBJ2-1; v_gene: TRBV5-4; CDR3aa: CASSLRREGNEQFF; CDR3nt: TGTGCCAGCAGCTTGAGAAGGGAGGGAAATGAGCAGTTCTTC
abundance: few; len: 16; d_gene: TRBD2; j_gene: TRBJ2-1; v_gene: TRBV12-3/TRBV12-4; CDR3aa: CASSLAGTSAYNEQFF; CDR3nt: TGTGCCAGCAGTTTAGCCGGGACTAGCGCCTACAATGAGCAGTTCTTC
abundance: NA; len: 17; d_gene: TRBD2; j_gene: TRBJ2-3; v_gene: TRBV4-2; CDR3aa: CASSQDGTSGGAGTQYF; CDR3nt: TGTGCCAGCAGCCAAGACGGGACTAGCGGGGGGGCTGGGACGCAGTATTTT
abundance: NA; len: 12; d_gene: NA; j_gene: TRBJ1-2; v_gene: TRBV20-1; CDR3aa: CSATGHLYGYTF; CDR3nt: TGCAGTGCTACCGGACACTTGTATGGCTACACCTTC
abundance: few; len: 14; d_gene: TRBD1; j_gene: TRBJ2-7; v_gene: TRBV6-1; CDR3aa: CASSRTGGYYEQYF; CDR3nt: TGTGCCAGCAGCAGGACAGGGGGGTACTACGAGCAGTACTTC
abundance: NA; len: 17; d_gene: TRBD2; j_gene: TRBJ2-1; v_gene: TRBV5-1; CDR3aa: CASSFKVPSGGAHEQFF; CDR3nt: TGCGCCAGCAGCTTTAAGGTCCCTAGCGGGGGGGCCCATGAGCAGTTCTTC
abundance: NA; len: 14; d_gene: TRBD1; j_gene: TRBJ1-1; v_gene: TRBV11-2; CDR3aa: CASSPDRVFTEAFF; CDR3nt: TGTGCCAGCAGCCCAGACAGGGTGTTCACTGAAGCTTTCTTT
abundance: once; len: 11; d_gene: NA; j_gene: TRBJ1-1; v_gene: TRBV20-1; CDR3aa: CSATRGTEAFF; CDR3nt: TGCAGTGCTACTAGGGGTACTGAAGCTTTCTTT
abundance: NA; len: 13; d_gene: NA; j_gene: TRBJ2-7; v_gene: TRBV10-3; CDR3aa: CAISEVHPYEQYF; CDR3nt: TGTGCCATCAGTGAGGTTCATCCCTACGAGCAGTACTTC
abundance: few; len: 13; d_gene: NA; j_gene: TRBJ2-5; v_gene: TRBV5-6; CDR3aa: CASSLWGAKTQYF; CDR3nt: TGTGCCAGCAGCTTGTGGGGGGCGAAGACCCAGTACTTC
abundance: few; len: 13; d_gene: NA; j_gene: TRBJ2-1; v_gene: TRBV3-1; CDR3aa: CASSEMGYNEQFF; CDR3nt: TGTGCCAGCAGTGAGATGGGCTACAATGAGCAGTTCTTC
abundance: few; len: 14; d_gene: TRBD2; j_gene: TRBJ2-1; v_gene: TRBV7-6; CDR3aa: CASSLGLAGEEQFF; CDR3nt: TGTGCCAGCAGCTTAGGACTAGCGGGAGAGGAGCAGTTCTTC
abundance: few; len: 15; d_gene: TRBD2; j_gene: TRBJ2-3; v_gene: TRBV4-3; CDR3aa: CASSQEAGSTDTQYF; CDR3nt: TGCGCCAGCAGCCAAGAAGCGGGAAGCACAGATACGCAGTATTTT
abundance: NA; len: 14; d_gene: NA; j_gene: TRBJ2-7; v_gene: TRBV2; CDR3aa: CASSEGRFSYEQYF; CDR3nt: TGTGCCAGCAGTGAGGGGCGATTTTCCTACGAGCAGTACTTC
abundance: many; len: 12; d_gene: NA; j_gene: TRBJ2-5; v_gene: TRBV24-1; CDR3aa: CATSDFKETQYF; CDR3nt: TGTGCCACCAGTGATTTCAAAGAGACCCAGTACTTC
abundance: NA; len: 15; d_gene: NA; j_gene: TRBJ1-5; v_gene: TRBV6-2/TRBV6-3; CDR3aa: CASKRDGYSNQPQHF; CDR3nt: TGTGCCAGCAAGAGGGATGGTTATAGCAATCAGCCCCAGCATTTT
abundance: few; len: 17; d_gene: TRBD2; j_gene: TRBJ2-5; v_gene: TRBV9; CDR3aa: CASSVGPRAGAGETQYF; CDR3nt: TGTGCCAGCAGCGTTGGTCCACGAGCGGGGGCTGGGGAGACCCAGTACTTC
abundance: few; len: 18; d_gene: NA; j_gene: TRBJ2-2; v_gene: TRBV27; CDR3aa: CASTPHGRGLKRNGELFF; CDR3nt: TGTGCCAGCACCCCTCATGGGCGTGGGTTGAAAAGGAACGGGGAGCTGTTTTTT
abundance: NA; len: 12; d_gene: NA; j_gene: TRBJ2-4; v_gene: TRBV2; CDR3aa: CASSGYKNIQYF; CDR3nt: TGTGCCAGCAGTGGGTACAAAAACATTCAGTACTTC
abundance: few; len: 16; d_gene: TRBD2; j_gene: TRBJ2-1; v_gene: TRBV5-1; CDR3aa: CASSLGLAGNYNEQFF; CDR3nt: TGCGCCAGCAGCTTGGGACTAGCGGGAAACTACAATGAGCAGTTCTTC
abundance: few; len: 15; d_gene: TRBD1; j_gene: TRBJ2-5; v_gene: TRBV7-9; CDR3aa: CASSLVQGMTETQYF; CDR3nt: TGTGCCAGCAGCTTAGTACAGGGGATGACGGAGACCCAGTACTTC
abundance: NA; len: 15; d_gene: TRBD2; j_gene: TRBJ2-3; v_gene: TRBV12-3/TRBV12-4; CDR3aa: CASNLGLAGGDTQYF; CDR3nt: TGTGCCAGCAACTTGGGACTAGCGGGAGGAGATACGCAGTATTTT
abundance: NA; len: 15; d_gene: NA; j_gene: TRBJ2-1; v_gene: TRBV2; CDR3aa: CASSRDVRSYNEQFF; CDR3nt: TGTGCCAGCAGTAGGGACGTCCGCTCCTACAATGAGCAGTTCTTC
abundance: few; len: 14; d_gene: NA; j_gene: TRBJ1-1; v_gene: TRBV2; CDR3aa: CASSVGGRGTEAFF; CDR3nt: TGTGCCAGCAGTGTGGGGGGGCGAGGAACTGAAGCTTTCTTT
abundance: NA; len: 12; d_gene: NA; j_gene: TRBJ2-1; v_gene: TRBV30; CDR3aa: CAWSVGVIEQFF; CDR3nt: TGTGCCTGGAGTGTTGGAGTGATCGAGCAGTTCTTC
abundance: many; len: 14; d_gene: NA; j_gene: TRBJ2-5; v_gene: TRBV2; CDR3aa: CASSEASRVETQYF; CDR3nt: TGTGCCAGCAGTGAAGCTAGCCGGGTAGAGACCCAGTACTTC
abundance: NA; len: 18; d_gene: TRBD2; j_gene: TRBJ2-3; v_gene: TRBV11-2; CDR3aa: CASSLDVRLAGDTDTQYF; CDR3nt: TGTGCCAGCAGCTTAGATGTCAGGCTAGCGGGGGACACAGATACGCAGTATTTT
abundance: NA; len: 14; d_gene: NA; j_gene: TRBJ1-2; v_gene: TRBV12-3/TRBV12-4; CDR3aa: CASSFNRGAYGYTF; CDR3nt: TGTGCCAGCAGTTTTAACCGGGGGGCCTATGGCTACACCTTC
abundance: NA; len: 14; d_gene: TRBD2; j_gene: TRBJ2-7; v_gene: TRBV29-1; CDR3aa: CSVALAGTFYEQYF; CDR3nt: TGCAGCGTTGCTCTAGCGGGGACATTCTACGAGCAGTACTTC
abundance: NA; len: 15; d_gene: NA; j_gene: TRBJ2-7; v_gene: TRBV11-2; CDR3aa: CASSRIRGSLYEQYF; CDR3nt: TGTGCCAGCAGCCGGATAAGAGGTTCGCTTTACGAGCAGTACTTC
abundance: few; len: 13; d_gene: NA; j_gene: TRBJ2-2; v_gene: TRBV24-1; CDR3aa: CATSDFGLGELFF; CDR3nt: TGTGCCACCAGTGATTTCGGTCTGGGGGAGCTGTTTTTT
abundance: NA; len: 14; d_gene: NA; j_gene: TRBJ2-5; v_gene: TRBV12-3/TRBV12-4; CDR3aa: CASNFAGASGAQYF; CDR3nt: TGTGCCAGCAATTTTGCGGGGGCCAGCGGGGCCCAGTACTTC